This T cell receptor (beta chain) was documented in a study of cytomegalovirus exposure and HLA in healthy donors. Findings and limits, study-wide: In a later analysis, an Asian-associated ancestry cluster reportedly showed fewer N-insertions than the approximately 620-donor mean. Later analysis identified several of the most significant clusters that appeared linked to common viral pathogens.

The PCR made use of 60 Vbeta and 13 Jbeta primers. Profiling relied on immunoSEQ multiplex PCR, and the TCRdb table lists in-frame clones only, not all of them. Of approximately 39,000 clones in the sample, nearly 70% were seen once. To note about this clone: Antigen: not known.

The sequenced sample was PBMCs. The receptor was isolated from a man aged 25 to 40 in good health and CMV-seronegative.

CDR3 loop: CASSQGRSLAGGYNEQFF. CDR3 nucleotide sequence: TGCGCCAGCAGCCAGGGTCGGTCCTTAGCGGGGGGCTACAATGAGCAGTTCTTC. The chain carries TRBV4-3 and TRBJ2-1, with 10 positions matching TRBD2. The V and J ends lost 3 bases and 3 bases, in that order; junction bases with no gene match: 11. The CDR3 covers 18 residues. CDR1 LGHNA and CDR2 YSLEER come from the germline V gene.